This passage covers 22 T cell receptor beta chains from one sample sequenced in a study of cytomegalovirus exposure and HLA in healthy donors. Use of 60 Vbeta and 13 Jbeta primers characterized the PCR. Generated by immunoSEQ multiplex PCR, the TCRdb table keeps only in-frame clones and is missing some. Here the sample spans 95,000 to 150,000 clones, more than 75% being singletons. Source material: PBMCs. The source of these receptors is a man aged 18 to 30 in good health and CMV-seronegative.

The V and J genes are TRBV6-1 and TRBJ2-7; perhaps TRBD2 as D (6 bases). The CDR3 runs to 13 residues. Germline loops: CDR1 MNHNS, CDR2 SASEGT. V gave up 7 bases and J gave up 3 bases, with 13 bases separating them. This chain's CDR3 is CASNRESLYEQYF. CDR3 DNA sequence: TGTGCCAGCAATCGGGAGTCTCTCTACGAGCAGTACTTC.

V usage is TRBV2 and J usage is TRBJ2-3; D not certain. CDR3 size: 8 residues. The germline V gene has CDR1 SNHLY and CDR2 FYNNEI. The germline V and J ends were trimmed by 8 bases and 10 bases, with 4 bases remaining between them. The CDR3 loop reads CASGAQYF. In nucleotides, the CDR3 is TGTGCCAGCGGAGCGCAGTATTTT.

The gene calls are TRBV6-5 and TRBJ2-3; D possibly corresponds to TRBD1 (5 bases). The CDR3 totals 15 residues. V lost 6 bases, J lost 0 bases, and 13 bases lay in between. CDR1 is MNHEY and CDR2 is SVGAGI in the germline V gene. The CDR3 is CASRGQLRSTDTQYF. The CDR3 DNA reads as TGTGCCAGCAGGGGGCAGTTGCGAAGCACAGATACGCAGTATTTT.

This chain joins TRBV29-1 and TRBJ2-7; tentatively, D is TRBD1 (5 bases). V lost 5 bases to trimming and J lost 6 bases, with 14 bases between them. CDR3 length: 12 amino acids. Germline V gene data show CDR1 as SQVTM and CDR2 as ANQGSEA. As DNA, the CDR3 is TGCAGCGTTTTAGGACACCCAGCCGAGCAGTACTTC. Protein: CSVLGHPAEQYF.

This chain connects TRBV9 to TRBJ1-1; a possible D gene is TRBD1 (5 bases). This CDR3 comprises 15 residues. Germline assignment: CDR1 SGDLS and CDR2 YYNGEE. V lost 1 base and J lost 2, with 12 bases in between. For the CDR3, the DNA is TGTGCCAGCAGCGTACAGGGTTGGGGAAACACTGAAGCTTTCTTT. Its protein product is CASSVQGWGNTEAFF. The whole variable domain, filled in from reference TRBV9 and TRBJ1-1, reads DSGVTQTPKHLITATGQRVTLRCSPRSGDLSVYWYQQSLDQGLQFLIQYYNGEERAKGNILERFSAQQFPDLHSELNLSSLELGDSALYFCASSVQGWGNTEAFFGQGTRLTVV.

CDR3 sequence (DNA): TGTGCCAGCAGCTTGGGAACAGGGCGGACCGGGGAGCTGTTTTTT. This translates into CASSLGTGRTGELFF. V and J are TRBV5-6 and TRBJ2-2, with D possibly being TRBD1 (6 bases). Between the trimmed V and J ends, which lost 0 bases and 5 bases, there was a span of 11 bases. The CDR3 loop spans 15 amino acids. Per germline, CDR1 SGHDT and CDR2 YYEEEE.

This clone was detected only once. This chain connects TRBV4-3 to TRBJ2-3; 8 nucleotides line up with TRBD2. CDR1 and CDR2 (germline): LGHNA, YSLEER. V was pared by 5 bases and J by 2 bases, with 9 bases of the junction left unmatched. The CDR3 consists of 16 residues. Written as DNA, the CDR3 is TGCGCCAGCAGCTCAGATCGGGGGGGCCCCACAGATACGCAGTATTTT. Its translation: CASSSDRGGPTDTQYF.

This chain joins TRBV7-9 and TRBJ2-7; 13 positions match TRBD2. Germline V CDR1 and CDR2: SEHNR, FQNEAQ (reference sequence). This CDR3 has 16 amino acids. J was trimmed by 6 bases and V by 1 base; bases with no gene match: 6. CDR3 sequence (DNA): TGTGCCAGCAGCTTAGGGGGGACTAGCGGGGTCGCCGAGCAGTACTTC. Its protein is CASSLGGTSGVAEQYF.

This clone turned up a few times. The rearrangement joins TRBV11-3 to TRBJ2-7; 7 bases match TRBD1. The CDR3 runs 16 residues. Unmatched junction bases numbered 12, after V lost 3 bases and J lost 4 bases. The germline V gene has CDR1 SGHNT and CDR2 YENEEA. The CDR3 coding sequence is TGTGCCAGCAGCTTCAGGACAGGAGCCGTACCTTACGAGCAGTACTTC. It codes for CASSFRTGAVPYEQYF. Full variable domain (rest looked up from reference TRBV11-3 and TRBJ2-7): EAGVVQSPRYKIIEKKQPVAFWCNPISGHNTLYWYLQNLGQGPELLIRYENEEAVDDSQLPKDRFSAERLKGVDSTLKIQPAELGDSAVYLCASSFRTGAVPYEQYFGPGTRLTVT.

The chain couples TRBV11-3 to TRBJ1-5; D uncertain. This CDR3 is built from 15 residues. CDR1 is SGHNT and CDR2 is YENEEA in the germline V gene. Deletions cut 1 base from V and 3 bases from J, with 10 bases between. CDR3 residues: CASSLVAGINQPQHF. The CDR3 DNA reads as TGTGCCAGCAGCTTAGTGGCAGGTATCAATCAGCCCCAGCATTTT.

This clone was detected once. This chain connects TRBV9 to TRBJ2-5; 8 nucleotides align to TRBD2. This CDR3 contains 15 residues. J lost 5 bases, V lost 2 bases, and 8 bases had no gene match. CDR1 and CDR2 from the germline V gene are SGDLS and YYNGEE. CDR3 loop: CASSVSGALGETQYF. CDR3 in DNA: TGTGCCAGCAGCGTTAGCGGGGCCCTAGGGGAGACCCAGTACTTC.

This chain links TRBV6-1 with TRBJ2-7; D is undetermined. V was cut by 7 bases and J by 13 bases, with 17 bases left in between. This CDR3 spans 11 amino acids. Germline V CDR1 and CDR2: MNHNS, SASEGT. The chain's CDR3 is CASTEVLLRYF. The DNA of the CDR3 is TGTGCCAGCACCGAGGTTCTTTTGAGATACTTC.

This clone was observed a handful of times. The chain carries TRBV5-4 and TRBJ2-7; 7 positions agree with TRBD2. The V gene end was trimmed by 4 bases and the J gene end by 2 bases; junction bases not matched to a gene: 0. This CDR3 contains 12 residues. CDR1 is SGHNT and CDR2 is YYREEE in the germline V gene (reference sequence). The CDR3 is CASSREAYEQYF. The CDR3 nucleotides are TGTGCCAGCAGCCGGGAGGCCTACGAGCAGTACTTC.

This chain connects TRBV9 to TRBJ2-7; tentatively, D is TRBD1 (5 bases). The CDR3 is 14 residues long. Per the germline V gene, CDR1 is SGDLS and CDR2 is YYNGEE. V lost 4 bases and J lost 5, with 16 bases in between. The CDR3 DNA reads TGTGCCAGCAGCCCAAGGGGCGTGAACCACGAGCAGTACTTC. Protein product: CASSPRGVNHEQYF.

This clone has just one count. The CDR3 DNA reads as TGTGCCAGCAGCTTGGGTACTAGAGGCACAGATACGCAGTATTTT. This translates into CASSLGTRGTDTQYF. The V and J genes are TRBV5-6 and TRBJ2-3, with D perhaps TRBD2 (5 bases). Between the trimmed V and J ends, which lost 0 bases and 1 base, there was a span of 9 bases. Germline CDR1 and CDR2: SGHDT and YYEEEE. This CDR3 spans 15 amino acids.

The chain links TRBV6-5 to TRBJ1-2, with 7 bases aligning to TRBD1. The CDR3 spans 15 residues. In germline, CDR1 is MNHEY, CDR2 SVGAGI. Trimming took 0 bases from V and 3 from J; bases not matched to a gene: 4. The CDR3 spells CASSYSPRGDYGYTF. CDR3 in DNA: TGTGCCAGCAGTTACTCTCCCAGGGGGGACTATGGCTACACCTTC.

This clone was detected once. The chain has TRBV6-5 and TRBJ1-1; no firm D call. Germline CDR1 MNHEY, CDR2 SVGAGI. The V gene lost 6 bases and the J gene lost 6 bases, with 14 bases spanning the gap. The CDR3 is made up of 13 amino acids. The CDR3 spells CASRVELGAEAFF. CDR3 in DNA: TGTGCCAGCAGGGTGGAATTGGGCGCTGAAGCTTTCTTT.

V usage is TRBV7-9 and J usage is TRBJ2-2; 14 bases map to TRBD2. The J segment lost 5 bases and the V segment lost 5 bases, leaving 10 bases of the junction unmatched. The length of the CDR3 is 18 residues. Per germline, CDR1 SEHNR and CDR2 FQNEAQ (reference sequence). CDR3 amino acids: CASSVPGLAGAGTGELFF. The DNA of the CDR3 is TGTGCCAGCAGCGTCCCGGGACTAGCGGGGGCGGGGACCGGGGAGCTGTTTTTT.

The rearrangement links TRBV2 to TRBJ2-3; 8 bases align to TRBD2. Germline CDR1 SNHLY, CDR2 FYNNEI. The CDR3 runs 16 residues. The V segment lost 8 bases and the J segment 0 bases; nucleotides outside the gene matches: 10. The CDR3 here is CASAGSGDYSTDTQYF. CDR3 in DNA: TGTGCCAGCGCGGGTAGCGGGGACTATAGCACAGATACGCAGTATTTT.

V gene TRBV7-9 combines with J gene TRBJ2-7; 7 nucleotides agree with TRBD1. This CDR3 contains 13 residues. V lost 7 bases and J lost 2; bases outside the gene matches: 5. Germline V gene lookup returns CDR1 SEHNR and CDR2 FQNEAQ (reference sequence). The CDR3: CASNQGEPYEQYF. The DNA of the CDR3 is TGTGCCAGCAATCAGGGGGAACCCTACGAGCAGTACTTC. The variable domain in full, completed from reference TRBV7-9 and TRBJ2-7, reads DTGVSQNPRHKITKRGQNVTFRCDPISEHNRLYWYRQTLGQGPEFLTYFQNEAQLEKSRLLSDRFSAERPKGSFSTLEIQRTEQGDSAMYLCASNQGEPYEQYFGPGTRLTVT.

The chain employs TRBV7-7 and TRBJ1-2; 8 nucleotides agree with TRBD1. The trim removed 5 bases at V and 7 bases at J, leaving 6 bases unmatched. Germline CDR1 reads SSHAT; CDR2 reads FNYEAQ (reference sequence). The CDR3 loop spans 13 amino acids. The CDR3 coding sequence is TGTGCCAGCAGCACACAGGGGGAAGGTGGCTACACCTTC. Its protein is CASSTQGEGGYTF.

A single count supports this clone. This sequence joins TRBV4-2 and TRBJ2-3; the D gene is possibly TRBD1 (5 bases). CDR3 length equals 17 residues. Trimming cost V 0 bases and J 2 bases, with 15 bases left between them. Per the germline V gene, CDR1 is LGHNA and CDR2 is YNFKEQ. CDR3 region: CASSQDRARGYTDTQYF. The CDR3, as DNA: TGTGCCAGCAGCCAAGATAGGGCTAGGGGATACACAGATACGCAGTATTTT.